This TCR beta chain originates from a study of control samples from healthy donors and cancer patients. The assay was immunoSEQ multiplex PCR, and TCRdb's table has in-frame clones only and misses some. The repertoire has 150,000 to 200,000 clones, 70% to 90% of them found once; the top ten carry 9.5% to 15%. Germline loops: CDR1 SGHAT, CDR2 FQNNGV. The CDR3 consists of 14 residues. With 4 bases removed from V and 1 base from J, the gap between germline ends came to 11 bases. The gene calls are TRBV11-2 and TRBJ2-7; D gene ambiguous. What was sequenced was blood. This clonotype originated in a man between 25 and 39 years old in good health. The CDR3 region is CASSSLLRSYEQYF. Written as DNA, the CDR3 is TGTGCCAGCAGCTCCCTACTGAGGTCCTACGAGCAGTACTTC.